This TCR beta chain was profiled in a study of T cells after yellow fever vaccination. TCRdb re-called the 5' RACE reads with MiXCR, one entry per CDR3 protein. Of around 530,000 distinct CDR3 sequences detected, less than 20% appear once; the ten largest clones hold 17%. V was pared by 6 bases and J by 3 bases, with 2 bases of the junction left unmatched. This CDR3 contains 13 residues. Per germline, CDR1 MNHNS and CDR2 SASEGT. This rearrangement joins TRBV6-1 to TRBJ2-3; 8 bases map to TRBD2. The sequencing here drew on PBMCs, taken 5 to 6 days after the first yellow fever vaccination. The receptor comes from a man between 18 and 29 years old who received the YFV17D yellow fever vaccine. The CDR3 sequence: CASRLAATDTQYF. Here the CDR3 DNA reads TGTGCCAGCAGACTAGCGGCTACAGATACGCAGTATTTT.